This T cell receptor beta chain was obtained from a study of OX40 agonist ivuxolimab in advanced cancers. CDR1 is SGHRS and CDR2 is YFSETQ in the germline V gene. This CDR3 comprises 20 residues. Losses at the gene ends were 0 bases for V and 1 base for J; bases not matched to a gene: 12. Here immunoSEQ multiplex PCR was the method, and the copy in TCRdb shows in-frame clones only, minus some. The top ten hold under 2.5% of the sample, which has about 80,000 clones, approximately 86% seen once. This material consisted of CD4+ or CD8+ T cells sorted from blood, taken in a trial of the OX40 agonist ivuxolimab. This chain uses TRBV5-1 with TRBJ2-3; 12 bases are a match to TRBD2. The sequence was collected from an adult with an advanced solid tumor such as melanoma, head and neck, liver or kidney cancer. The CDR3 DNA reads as TGCGCCAGCAGCTTGGCGGGAGGACTAGCGGGGAGGCAGGGCACAGATACGCAGTATTTT. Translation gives CASSLAGGLAGRQGTDTQYF.